This T cell receptor (beta chain) was documented in a study of blood T cells in healthy people across ages. Alongside a J-beta primer mix, a sample-barcoded 5' primer served in a second PCR lasting about 6 to 11 cycles. TCRdb re-called the 5' RACE reads with MiXCR, one entry per CDR3 protein. The sample consists of 890,000 or so distinct CDR3 sequences, approximately 65% of them appearing once. Donors each provided 8 to 10 milliliters of peripheral blood. This TCR was sampled from a man aged 30-40 years in good health. Sequenced material: blood.

CDR3 region: CAWSVGPVAKNIQYF. Here the CDR3 DNA reads TGTGCCTGGAGTGTAGGGCCCGTAGCCAAAAACATTCAGTACTTC. This chain links TRBV30 with TRBJ2-4; D ambiguous. This CDR3 region has 15 residues. Deletions cut 0 bases from V and 0 bases from J, with 9 bases between. The germline CDR1 and CDR2 sequences are GTSNPN and SVGIG (reference sequence).